This T cell receptor (beta chain) is from a study of blood T cell repertoires in COVID-19. The CDR3 contains 13 residues. CDR1 and CDR2 from the germline V gene are LGHNA and YSLEER. V was clipped by 0 bases and J by 5 bases, with 7 bases between them. Clones were read by immunoSEQ multiplex PCR, and TCRdb kept only the in-frame ones, dropping some. Of roughly 34,000 clones listed, roughly nine tenths are singletons. V and J are TRBV4-3 and TRBJ1-1; D gene ambiguous. Sequencing was performed on peripheral blood. This TCR derives from a human donor with active COVID-19. The donor label of this sample is uncertain. This CDR3 is CASSQEGGTEAFF. The DNA of the CDR3 is TGCGCCAGCAGCCAAGAAGGAGGGACTGAAGCTTTCTTT.